Below, one T cell receptor (beta chain) is given with its context. Its antigen is as yet unknown. The data were obtained in a study of identical twins. TCRdb called the 5' RACE reads again in MiXCR, with one record for every CDR3 protein. Here the sample spans under 300,000 distinct CDR3 sequences, roughly an eighth being singletons. General study findings and limits: Cord blood's abundant beta clonotypes had fewer insertions, unlike memory repertoires.

These same data were also listed under a study on yellow fever vaccine responses in identical twins. That report adds: Twins reportedly had a vaccine T cell response that seemed partly convergent, partly personalized.

The sequenced material came from memory (CD45RO+) T cells sorted from blood. This clonotype was obtained from a woman aged 18-29 years in good health.

The chain's CDR3 is CASSLLWGTGELFF. CDR3 nucleotides: TGTGCCAGCAGTTTATTGTGGGGCACCGGGGAGCTGTTTTTT. This chain links TRBV27 with TRBJ2-2; D is uncertain. The CDR3 has 14 amino acids. V lost 1 base to trimming and J lost 4 bases, with 7 bases between them. Per the germline V gene, CDR1 is MNHEY and CDR2 is SMNVEV (reference sequence).